The 26 T cell receptor beta chains reported below all come from one sample, sequenced in a study of regulatory T cells in long-lasting Graves disease. Time point defined: newly diagnosed GD, antithyroid drugs for less than 3 months. The TCR library was made from RNA that had been extracted from PBMCs in TRIzol. With iRepertoire HTBI primers and Arm-PCR of CDR3 regions, TCR beta libraries were built. MiXCR, run by TCRdb on the multiplex PCR reads, gives a single entry per CDR3 protein. The profile shows under 700,000 distinct CDR3 sequences, more than 15% of them singletons. These data were also reused for a study on T cells in Graves' hyperthyroidism and ophthalmopathy.

The material sequenced was peripheral blood mononuclear cells (PBMCs), taken at new diagnosis, from a patient treated with antithyroid drugs. Receptors originate from a woman aged 35-65 years with Graves disease.

This clonotype has a handful of counts. The chain has TRBV11-2 and TRBJ1-3, with D possibly TRBD1 on 5 matching bases. The germline V gene has CDR1 SGHAT and CDR2 FQNNGV. Trimming pared 3 bases from V and 3 bases from J, leaving 9 bases between. The CDR3 runs 14 residues. The CDR3 spells CASSFRGDGNTIYF. The CDR3, as DNA: TGTGCCAGCAGCTTCCGGGGCGATGGAAACACCATATATTTT. The complete variable domain, with remaining parts taken from reference TRBV11-2 and TRBJ1-3, reads EAGVAQSPRYKIIEKRQSVAFWCNPISGHATLYWYQQILGQGPKLLIQFQNNGVVDDSQLPKDRFSAERLKGVDSTLKIQPAKLEDSAVYLCASSFRGDGNTIYFGEGSWLTVV.

In its sample, this clonotype was seen many times. The rearrangement joins TRBV18 to TRBJ1-1; 7 bases agree with TRBD1. Germline V gene sequence: CDR1 KGHSH, CDR2 LQKENI. The CDR3 spans 15 residues. V trimming: 3 bases; J trimming: 6 bases; junction bases outside the gene matches: 10. DNA of the CDR3: TGTGCCAGCTCACCGGGACAGCCCATAGGATCTGAAGCTTTCTTT. Its translation is CASSPGQPIGSEAFF.

In the case of this clonotype: A single base separates this from a much larger clone, so it may be a read error. This chain connects TRBV2 to TRBJ1-6; D is unresolved. This CDR3 comprises 18 residues. The germline V and J ends were trimmed by 1 base and 0 bases, with 13 bases remaining between them. Germline CDR1 is SNHLY and CDR2 is FYNNEI. Here the CDR3 reads CASSEVLMGSSYNSPLHF. The DNA of the CDR3 is TGTGCCAGCAGTGAAGTGCTTATGGGGAGCTCCTATAATTCACCCCTCCACTTT.

This clonotype was picked up many times. This chain connects TRBV28 to TRBJ1-1; TRBD1 agrees at 10 bases. CDR1 MDHEN and CDR2 SYDVKM come from the germline V gene. The CDR3 extends over 15 amino acids. V lost 6 bases and J lost 0; bases outside the gene matches: 4. CDR3 sequence: CASRDRGGMNTEAFF. CDR3 sequence (DNA): TGTGCCAGCAGGGACAGGGGGGGAATGAACACTGAAGCTTTCTTT.

This clonotype has a count of ten or more. The chain combines TRBV12-3 or TRBV12-4 with TRBJ1-1; D remains unclear. There are 13 residues in the CDR3. Trimming shortened V by 8 bases and J by 4 bases, and 14 bases separated the two germline ends. The CDR3 sequence is CASLEQSGTEAFF. The CDR3 bases are TGTGCCAGCCTCGAACAGAGTGGCACTGAAGCTTTCTTT.

The chain combines TRBV15 with TRBJ2-3; TRBD2 might be the D (5 bases). This CDR3 contains 17 residues. V dropped 2 bases and J dropped 0 bases, with 15 bases sitting between them. Germline V gene lookup returns CDR1 LNHNV and CDR2 YYDKDF (reference sequence). CDR3 in amino acids: CATSRRLSGTSTDTQYF. Written as DNA, the CDR3 is TGTGCCACCAGCAGAAGGCTGAGCGGAACTAGCACAGATACGCAGTATTTT.

This clonotype has more than one count but fewer than ten. This chain connects TRBV9 to TRBJ2-3, with 8 bases fitting TRBD2. With 0 bases clipped from V and 0 bases from J, the junction kept 3 bases outside the gene matches. This CDR3 is 16 amino acids long. The germline gives CDR1 SGDLS, CDR2 YYNGEE. The CDR3 reads CASSVGGGPSTDTQYF. The CDR3 DNA reads as TGTGCCAGCAGCGTAGGCGGGGGGCCCAGCACAGATACGCAGTATTTT.

The rearrangement links TRBV3-1 to TRBJ1-3; D not certain. The CDR3 runs 12 residues. V was shortened by 4 bases and J by 9 bases, with 10 bases between the two germline ends. Looked up from germline, CDR1 is LGHDT and CDR2 is YNNKEL (reference sequence). Here the CDR3 reads CASSPSRTTIYF. In nucleotides, the CDR3 is TGTGCCAGCAGCCCCTCGCGGACCACCATATATTTT.

In its sample, this clonotype was seen many times. The V call is TRBV12-3 or TRBV12-4, the J call TRBJ1-1; no firm D call. CDR3 length: 14 residues. Trimming pared 6 bases from V and 1 base from J, leaving 12 bases between. This CDR3 is CASRPLSGNTEAFF. The CDR3 nucleotides read TGTGCCAGCAGACCACTTTCAGGGAACACTGAAGCTTTCTTT.

This clonotype was seen ten or more times. V gene TRBV5-1 combines with J gene TRBJ1-2; D is uncertain. The CDR3 loop spans 13 amino acids. CDR1 SGHRS and CDR2 YFSETQ come from the germline V gene. Deletions cut 4 bases from V and 4 bases from J, with 11 bases between. CDR3 amino acids: CASSPDPLYGYTF. The CDR3, as DNA: TGCGCCAGCAGCCCGGACCCTCTCTATGGCTACACCTTC.

This clonotype was recorded many times. The gene calls are TRBV6-1 and TRBJ2-2; 8 bases line up with TRBD1. Trimming cost V 5 bases and J 3 bases; bases outside gene matches: 5. Per the germline V gene, CDR1 is MNHNS and CDR2 is SASEGT. This CDR3 spans 15 amino acids. The CDR3 nucleotides read TGTGCCAGCAGTAACGGACAGGGTCACACCGGGGAGCTGTTTTTT. Its protein product is CASSNGQGHTGELFF.

This clonotype was detected ten times or more. The rearrangement uses TRBV2 and TRBJ2-1; 7 bases fit TRBD1. V lost 7 bases to trimming and J lost 7 bases; unmatched junction nucleotides: 7. The CDR3 is made up of 13 amino acids. Germline V lookup: CDR1 SNHLY, CDR2 FYNNEI. CDR3 coding DNA: TGTGCCAGCAACCTATTACAGGGGAATGAGCAGTTCTTC. This translates into CASNLLQGNEQFF.

The chain couples TRBV30 to TRBJ1-3; D unclear. CDR3 length equals 15 residues. CDR1 and CDR2 (germline): GTSNPN, SVGIG (reference sequence). V was shortened by 4 bases and J by 0 bases, with 13 bases between the two germline ends. CDR3 bases: TGTGCCTGGACCCGCAACGCGAACTCTGGAAACACCATATATTTT. Residues: CAWTRNANSGNTIYF.

This clonotype has a count of ten or more. The genes are TRBV28 and TRBJ1-6; 8 bases are a match to TRBD1. CDR1 and CDR2 (germline): MDHEN, SYDVKM. V was clipped by 4 bases and J by 7 bases; unmatched bases: 12. The CDR3 loop spans 17 amino acids. CDR3 region: CASSSGSVRQGNSPLHF. In DNA form, the CDR3 reads TGTGCCAGCAGTTCGGGATCGGTTCGACAGGGGAATTCACCCCTCCACTTT.

This clonotype occurred many times. The V call is TRBV18, the J call TRBJ1-3, with D possibly matching TRBD1 (5 bases). In germline, CDR1 is KGHSH, CDR2 LQKENI. The CDR3 is made up of 14 amino acids. V was cut by 4 bases and J by 3 bases, with 10 bases left in between. The CDR3 spells CASSLMTDGNTIYF. CDR3 DNA: TGTGCCAGCTCACTAATGACAGATGGAAACACCATATATTTT. Looking up the rest from reference TRBV18 and TRBJ1-3 gives the full variable domain: NAGVMQNPRHLVRRRGQEARLRCSPMKGHSHVYWYRQLPEEGLKFMVYLQKENIIDESGMPKERFSAEFPKEGPSILRIQQVVRGDSAAYFCASSLMTDGNTIYFGEGSWLTVV.

This clonotype was seen a handful of times. The rearrangement joins TRBV12-3 or TRBV12-4 to TRBJ1-6; the match to TRBD1 covers 8 bases. This CDR3 contains 15 residues. Trimming at V came to 5 bases and at J to 8 bases, leaving 8 bases not matched to a gene. The chain's CDR3 is CASSPRTGPDSPLHF. CDR3 in DNA: TGTGCCAGCAGTCCCCGGACAGGGCCAGATTCACCCCTCCACTTT.

This clonotype was found many times. This chain uses TRBV7-8 with TRBJ1-1, with 9 bases matching TRBD1. V lost 3 bases, J lost 11 bases, and 4 bases stayed unmatched. Looked up from germline, CDR1 is SGHVS and CDR2 is FQNEAQ. The CDR3 consists of 12 residues. CDR3 nucleotide sequence: TGTGCCAGCAGCTTGGGACAGGGCCATGCTTTCTTT. Amino acids: CASSLGQGHAFF.

This clonotype was counted only a few times. The CDR3 nucleotides read TGCGCCAGCAGCCACCCTATCGGCGAGCAGTACTTC. It specifies CASSHPIGEQYF. V gene TRBV4-1 combines with J gene TRBJ2-7; the D is unclear. This CDR3 has 12 amino acids. Germline lookup yields CDR1 MGHRA and CDR2 YSYEKL. Trimming took 3 bases from V and 6 from J, leaving 9 bases between them.

The sample holds many counts of this clonotype. The chain's CDR3 is CSASPGTGNNYNEQFF. CDR3 sequence (DNA): TGCAGTGCTAGTCCCGGGACAGGGAACAATTACAATGAGCAGTTCTTC. This chain connects TRBV20-1 to TRBJ2-1; TRBD1 agrees at 9 bases. The CDR3 runs 16 residues. The V gene end was trimmed by 3 bases and the J gene end by 4 bases; junction bases not matched to a gene: 10. Looked up from germline, CDR1 is DFQATT and CDR2 is SNEGSKA (reference sequence).

This clonotype has at least ten counts. The chain couples TRBV5-1 to TRBJ1-4, with D possibly matching TRBD1 (6 bases). V lost 0 bases and J 5 bases, leaving 11 bases between the germline ends. This CDR3 comprises 15 residues. The V gene's germline CDR1 is SGHRS and CDR2 YFSETQ. In DNA, the CDR3 is TGCGCCAGCAGCTTGGAAGGGGGGGCGAATGAAAAACTGTTTTTT. It yields the protein CASSLEGGANEKLFF.

Concerning this clonotype itself: One base away lies a much larger clone, so this may be a sequencing read error. V usage is TRBV11-2 and J usage is TRBJ1-2; D uncertain. Germline CDR1 reads SGHAT; CDR2 reads FQNNGV. Trimming removed 2 bases from V and 2 bases from J, with 9 bases in between. The CDR3 covers 14 residues. Written as DNA, the CDR3 is TGTGCCAGCAGCTTAACTAGGGCCAACTATGGCTACACCTTC. This gives the protein CASSLTRANYGYTF.

V and J are TRBV6-1 and TRBJ1-2; TRBD1 matches at 10 bases. V lost 6 bases and J lost 4; bases outside the gene matches: 11. CDR1 MNHNS and CDR2 SASEGT come from the germline V gene. This CDR3 contains 16 residues. CDR3 coding DNA: TGTGCCAGCAGACAAAAGCCGGGACAGGGGCCCTATGGCTACACCTTC. Protein sequence: CASRQKPGQGPYGYTF.

This clonotype showed up just a few times. The rearrangement uses TRBV9 and TRBJ1-4; D not certain. Germline-derived CDR1 and CDR2 are SGDLS and YYNGEE. The CDR3 consists of 13 residues. V lost 7 bases to trimming and J lost 8 bases, with 15 bases between them. As DNA, the CDR3 is TGTGCCAGCTCGGTGGGCGACGGGGAAAAACTGTTTTTT. Translated, it gives CASSVGDGEKLFF. The whole variable domain, remainder taken from reference TRBV9 and TRBJ1-4, is DSGVTQTPKHLITATGQRVTLRCSPRSGDLSVYWYQQSLDQGLQFLIQYYNGEERAKGNILERFSAQQFPDLHSELNLSSLELGDSALYFCASSVGDGEKLFFGSGTQLSVL.

As DNA, the CDR3 is TGCAGTGCTAGAGGAGCGACCGGGACCTACACCGGGGAGCTGTTTTTT. It encodes CSARGATGTYTGELFF. J is TRBJ2-2 and V is TRBV20-1, with D perhaps matching TRBD1 or TRBD2 (5 bases each). The ends were cut back, 1 base at V and 3 bases at J, with 15 bases in the middle. Germline values: CDR1 DFQATT, CDR2 SNEGSKA (reference sequence). This CDR3 region has 16 residues.

This clonotype was seen ten or more times. The CDR3 loop reads CASSTGQGTYEQYF. The CDR3 DNA reads as TGTGCCAGCAGCACCGGACAGGGAACCTACGAGCAGTACTTC. This chain connects TRBV7-9 to TRBJ2-7; 8 bases are shared with TRBD1. Germline-derived CDR1 and CDR2 are SEHNR and FQNEAQ (reference sequence). This CDR3 region has 14 residues. The V and J ends lost 5 bases and 2 bases, in that order; junction bases with no gene match: 5.

CDR3 protein: CASSVGGHTGGETQYF. DNA for the CDR3: TGTGCCAGCAGCGTAGGTGGACACACTGGGGGGGAGACCCAGTACTTC. The rearrangement joins TRBV9 to TRBJ2-5, with TRBD2 as a possible D gene (6 bases). CDR3 length equals 16 residues. The germline V and J ends were trimmed by 0 bases and 5 bases, with 17 bases remaining between them. Germline V gene sequence: CDR1 SGDLS, CDR2 YYNGEE.